This T cell receptor (beta chain) is drawn from a study of blood T cell repertoires in COVID-19 (dated by TCRdb to the early 2020s). General notes on the study: Samples from collaborators originated in the United States, Italy and Spain and spanned both the acute and convalescent phases of COVID-19. The dataset comprised deeply sampled blood TCRbeta repertoires from subjects exposed to, actively infected with, or recovered from COVID-19. The sample metadata nearly always contained a de-identified subject ID, COVID-19 status, age in years and sex. The repertoires were released in a freely available public database intended as a resource for research on the immune response to SARS-CoV-2. HLA class I and class II types, where available, came from metadata supplied by the sample provider rather than from assay-based typing. The material from the prospective study consisted of cDNA or gDNA derived from T cells, B-cell-depleted T cells, or PBMCs. The samples were drawn from the first 160 participants of the ongoing ImmuneRACE study and from over a thousand subjects provided by 6 global collaborators.

Worth noting for this clone: Its cognate antigen has yet to be identified. The input lacks base qualities; no much larger clone sits a single base away.

TCRbeta CDR3 regions were amplified from genomic DNA using the immunoSEQ Assay, a bias-controlled multiplex PCR. In the authors' own workflow: The number of nucleated cells in each sample was estimated from the amplification of reference gene primers within the assay. To quantify the absolute abundance of each unique TCRbeta CDR3 rearrangement, sequence reads were collapsed and filtered. Productive Simpson clonality was computed per sample as the square root of Simpson's diversity index over productive rearrangements. Held by TCRdb, this immuneACCESS table contains in-frame sequences only and omits some clones. Under half of the omission traces to an unresolved V gene where checked; the cause of the rest is unknown. V, J and clone size were drawn from that table, and D and trimming were deduced from the DNA. This sample gives 70,000 to 100,000 clones in total; just over 85% of them show up just once. The ten biggest clones cover roughly 7.4% of the sample.

Study-wide findings and limitations: How much clinical and demographic metadata was included differed by source and by participant, and the metadata was provided uncurated.

Each collaborating institution followed its own protocols to collect whole blood in K2EDTA tubes. For TCRbeta analysis, collaborators shipped samples as frozen whole blood, isolated PBMCs, or DNA extracted from either of those sample types. V loses 3 bases, J loses 2 bases, and the germline ends lie 15 bases apart. The germline V gene specifies SGHDT as CDR1 and YYEEEE as CDR2. The CDR3 runs 16 residues from the cysteine to the phenylalanine. Only the CDR3 DNA is retained, 48 bases long and in frame from the first base. The receptor comes from a woman between 70 and 85 years old with acute or convalescent COVID-19. Material for sequencing was peripheral blood. The rearrangement joined TRBV5-6 to TRBJ2-4; the D gene lacks a confident call. The DNA sequence reads TGTGCCAGCAGCTCCGGGTCCCTGTTATCCAAAAACATTCAGTACTTC. This sequence encodes CASSSGSLLSKNIQYF. Extended through the reference TRBV5-6 and TRBJ2-4 proteins, this CDR3 yields the full variable domain: DAGVTQSPTHLIKTRGQQVTLRCSPKSGHDTVSWYQQALGQGPQFIFQYYEEEERQRGNFPDRFSGHQFPNYSSELNVNALLLGDSALYLCASSSGSLLSKNIQYFGAGTRLSVL.